What follows are 19 T cell receptor beta chains derived from one specimen sequenced in a study of cytomegalovirus exposure and HLA in healthy donors (dated by TCRdb to the late 2010s). Receptor amplification or capture employed the immunoSEQ multiplex PCR assay. Not all clones reach the TCRdb copy of this immuneACCESS table, which keeps in-frame sequences only. Checked studies attribute under half of the gap to unresolved V genes and leave the rest unexplained. This sample is represented by roughly 70,000 clones; 94% of them were singletons. The top ten hold around 1.5% of the sample. The sample was PBMCs. The receptors derive from a young man in good health and CMV-seropositive.

This CDR3 is CASSPLSDSGHEQFF. The CDR3, as DNA: TGTGCCAGCTCACCCCTTTCGGACTCAGGACATGAGCAGTTCTTC. The V and J genes are TRBV18 and TRBJ2-1, with TRBD2 as a possible D gene (5 bases). The CDR3 has 15 residues. The V end lost 3 bases, the J end lost 8 bases, and 17 bases lay between the germline ends. CDR1 is KGHSH, CDR2 LQKENI, per germline.

This clone was counted only a few times. Additional DNA sequences in this sample encode the identical CDR3. The chain links TRBV29-1 to TRBJ1-1; 9 nucleotides agree with TRBD1. Germline-derived CDR1 and CDR2 are SQVTM and ANQGSEA. V shed 7 bases and J 5 bases; nucleotides not matched to a gene: 5. The CDR3 spans 12 residues. CDR3 sequence (DNA): TGCAGCGGGGGACAGGGAGGGACTGAAGCTTTCTTT. It yields the protein CSGGQGGTEAFF.

The V and J genes are TRBV14 and TRBJ1-1; no definite D call. The ends were cut back, 5 bases at V and 10 bases at J, with 17 bases in the middle. This CDR3 comprises 13 residues. Germline CDR1 reads SGHDN; CDR2 reads FVKESK. The CDR3 DNA is TGTGCCAGCAGCGCTAGCGAGAAGGGAGGAGCTTTCTTT. Translation: CASSASEKGGAFF.

The chain carries TRBV6-1 and TRBJ2-7; a weak D match, TRBD2 (5 bases). Trimming removed 10 bases at V and 2 bases at J, with 9 bases between. This CDR3 region has 11 residues. CDR1 is MNHNS and CDR2 is SASEGT in the germline V gene. The CDR3: CATRTAYEQYF. In DNA form, the CDR3 reads TGTGCCACCCGGACTGCCTACGAGCAGTACTTC.

The gene calls are TRBV6-5 and TRBJ1-2, with D possibly TRBD1 on 6 matching bases. The ends were cut back, 0 bases at V and 6 bases at J, with 11 bases in the middle. The CDR3 contains 14 residues. The germline gives CDR1 MNHEY, CDR2 SVGAGI. The CDR3 here is CASSYSGGGDGYTF. The CDR3 coding sequence is TGTGCCAGCAGTTACTCAGGAGGGGGGGATGGCTACACCTTC.

The V gene is TRBV7-9, the J gene TRBJ2-1; no definite D call. The CDR3 sequence is 15 residues long. V lost 8 bases, J lost 2 bases, and 16 bases lay in between. In germline, CDR1 is SEHNR, CDR2 FQNEAQ (reference sequence). CDR3 loop: CASGSLISAYNEQFF. Written as DNA, the CDR3 is TGTGCCAGCGGATCACTCATCAGCGCCTACAATGAGCAGTTCTTC.

The chain couples TRBV29-1 to TRBJ2-7, with D tentatively TRBD2 (5 bases). CDR1 and CDR2 from the germline V gene are SQVTM and ANQGSEA. CDR3 size: 13 residues. V was trimmed by 4 bases and J by 2 bases, leaving 12 bases between them. CDR3 bases: TGCAGCGTTGGCCCCCCGGGGACCTACGAGCAGTACTTC. This translates into CSVGPPGTYEQYF.

This chain links TRBV2 with TRBJ2-1, with 9 positions matching TRBD2. Germline CDR1 reads SNHLY; CDR2 reads FYNNEI. V was clipped by 7 bases and J by 5 bases; unmatched bases: 9. The CDR3 covers 15 residues. CDR3 DNA: TGTGCCAGCACCCTACGGGGCGGGGGGGACAATGAGCAGTTCTTC. Its translation is CASTLRGGGDNEQFF.

The rearrangement uses TRBV2 and TRBJ2-2; perhaps TRBD1 as D (6 bases). V was pared by 2 bases and J by 7 bases, with 14 bases between. There are 15 residues in the CDR3. Germline loops: CDR1 SNHLY, CDR2 FYNNEI. The CDR3 here is CASSEMLGAGGELFF. The CDR3 DNA follows: TGTGCCAGCAGTGAAATGTTGGGGGCAGGCGGGGAGCTGTTTTTT.

There are a few counts of this clone. The chain carries TRBV28 and TRBJ1-2, with 7 bases fitting TRBD1. V gave up 11 bases and J gave up 7 bases; unmatched junction bases: 4. The V gene's germline CDR1 is MDHEN and CDR2 SYDVKM. The CDR3 consists of 10 residues. CDR3 DNA: TGTGCCTCCTACAGGGGTGGCTACACCTTC. This encodes CASYRGGYTF.

The V call is TRBV11-3, the J call TRBJ2-3; the D gene is possibly TRBD1 (5 bases). Germline assignment: CDR1 SGHNT and CDR2 YENEEA. The CDR3 contains 16 residues. Trimming took 3 bases from V and 3 from J, leaving 16 bases between them. CDR3 amino acids: CASSLQAGLVTDTQYF. DNA of the CDR3: TGTGCCAGCAGCTTGCAGGCAGGGCTCGTAACAGATACGCAGTATTTT.

The rearrangement links TRBV5-4 to TRBJ2-7, with 8 bases identical to TRBD2. This CDR3 spans 15 amino acids. In germline, CDR1 is SGHNT, CDR2 YYREEE (reference sequence). The ends lost 3 bases at V and 5 bases at J; junction bases unmatched: 10. The CDR3 DNA reads TGTGCCAGCAGCTGGGAGAGCGGGAGACGGCACGAGCAGTACTTC. As protein: CASSWESGRRHEQYF.

The rearrangement joins TRBV18 to TRBJ2-3, with D unresolved. The CDR3 contains 13 residues. Germline loops: CDR1 KGHSH, CDR2 LQKENI. V dropped 5 bases and J dropped 4 bases, with 10 bases sitting between them. The chain's CDR3 is CASSSPGSDTQYF. The DNA of the CDR3 is TGTGCCAGCTCATCCCCGGGTTCAGATACGCAGTATTTT.

The genes are TRBV6-1 and TRBJ1-2, with a weak D call TRBD1 (6 bases). The CDR3 consists of 15 residues. Germline V gives CDR1 MNHNS, CDR2 SASEGT. V dropped 6 bases and J dropped 7 bases, with 21 bases sitting between them. The chain's CDR3 is CASSRGHRLGVGYTF. The CDR3 coding sequence is TGTGCCAGCAGCCGGGGACACCGTTTGGGGGTTGGCTACACCTTC.

The gene calls are TRBV2 and TRBJ2-3, with D possibly being TRBD1 (5 bases). The CDR3 covers 13 residues. V was pared by 4 bases and J by 6 bases, with 11 bases between. CDR1 SNHLY and CDR2 FYNNEI come from the germline V gene. DNA of the CDR3: TGTGCCAGCAGTGGCCGGACATGGGATACGCAGTATTTT. As protein: CASSGRTWDTQYF.

CDR3 bases: TGTGCCTGGAGTGTACAGGCACCCGAAGGAGAGCAGTACTTC. It yields the protein CAWSVQAPEGEQYF. V and J are TRBV30 and TRBJ2-7, with D possibly TRBD1 on 5 matching bases. The V end lost 0 bases, the J end lost 7 bases, and 16 bases lay between the germline ends. CDR1 is GTSNPN, CDR2 SVGIG, per germline (reference sequence). This CDR3 spans 14 amino acids.

V is TRBV11-2 and J is TRBJ2-1; TRBD2 agrees at 8 bases. Losses at the gene ends were 2 bases for V and 2 bases for J; bases not matched to a gene: 8. The germline CDR1 and CDR2 sequences are SGHAT and FQNNGV. The CDR3 is made up of 17 amino acids. The CDR3 nucleotides are TGTGCCAGCAGCTTAAGCTCGACTAGCGAGGCCTACAATGAGCAGTTCTTC. This encodes CASSLSSTSEAYNEQFF.

The J gene is TRBJ1-2, the V gene TRBV28, with D possibly being TRBD1 (5 bases). This CDR3 region has 19 residues. CDR1 is MDHEN, CDR2 SYDVKM, per germline. Trimming removed 3 bases from V and 5 bases from J, with 28 bases in between. The CDR3 DNA reads as TGTGCCAGCAGTTTCTCCTTTGATCGGGGGGGACCAAAAGTATATGGCTACACCTTC. Its protein is CASSFSFDRGGPKVYGYTF.

This clone was counted once. The chain employs TRBV27 and TRBJ1-5; D gene uncertain. The CDR3 contains 14 residues. Germline assignment: CDR1 MNHEY and CDR2 SMNVEV (reference sequence). V lost 4 bases to trimming and J lost 3 bases, with 10 bases between them. The CDR3: CASSSGSFNQPQHF. CDR3 DNA sequence: TGTGCCAGCAGTTCGGGTAGTTTCAATCAGCCCCAGCATTTT.